This T cell receptor (beta chain) was recovered during a study of CD8+ T cells in alopecia areata. Turning to the study itself: Tofacitinib continued for 6 to 18 months and was then withheld for 6 months.

Trimming stripped 5 bases from V and 5 bases from J, with 12 bases between. This CDR3 comprises 12 residues. Germline assignment: CDR1 GTSNPN and CDR2 SVGIG (reference sequence). Following RNA extraction, reverse transcription yielded cDNA that acted as the sequencing template. Sequencing was performed with immunoSEQ multiplex PCR; in TCRdb, only in-frame clones are kept and a portion is missing. This repertoire shows more than 95,000 clones, around 58% found once; its top ten account for more than 25%. The treatment was: oral pan-JAK inhibitor, 5-10 mg twice daily. The receptor was derived from a human donor with alopecia areata. Sequencing used CD8+ T cells sorted from blood, obtained at week 4, from a patient treated with tofacitinib. The chain has TRBV30 and TRBJ2-5; D unclear. CDR3 sequence: CAWGNLRETQYF. DNA of the CDR3: TGTGCCTGGGGCAATCTGCGGGAGACCCAGTACTTC.